This T cell receptor beta chain is from a study of T cell changes during pregnancy in multiple sclerosis. Data came from immunoSEQ multiplex PCR; TCRdb stores just in-frame clones and leaves some out. The table lists 55,000 to 70,000 clones, around 92% of them singletons. The germline V gene has CDR1 LGHNA and CDR2 YSLEER. V dropped 2 bases and J dropped 8; count of bases not matched to a gene: 14. The CDR3 totals 16 residues. This receptor was taken from a female donor in good health, enrolled as a control in a pregnancy study. The material sequenced was peripheral blood, taken in the second trimester of pregnancy. The chain joins TRBV4-3 to TRBJ1-2; 7 nucleotides agree with TRBD1. CDR3 coding DNA: TGCGCCAGCAGCCAAACTTTGACAGGGCTCGGGATCGGCTACACCTTC. Translating it yields CASSQTLTGLGIGYTF.